This paragraph reports one T cell receptor (beta chain). The source of the sample is a study of blood T cell repertoires in COVID-19. For the study at large: Sample material is recorded as cDNA or gDNA derived from T cells, B-cell-depleted T cells, or PBMCs.

In the original analysis: Estimation of nucleated cell counts was performed using reference gene primer amplification. Libraries were prepared by immunoSEQ multiplex PCR; TCRdb keeps only in-frame clonotypes and omits some of them. The V and J calls and clone size were taken over from that table, and D and trimming were inferred from the DNA. The sample holds about 140,000 clones, roughly 80% seen once. The receptor comes from a woman aged 45-65 years with active or convalescent COVID-19. Input material: peripheral blood.

CDR3: CASSLGGDQKLFF. The CDR3 coding sequence is TGTGCCAGCAGTTTGGGGGGGGATCAAAAACTGTTTTTT. The chain is built from TRBV28 and TRBJ1-4; D is perhaps TRBD1 (5 bases). The ends were cut back, 3 bases at V and 9 bases at J, with 11 bases in the middle. The CDR3 loop spans 13 amino acids. Germline V CDR1 and CDR2: MDHEN, SYDVKM.